This entry concerns a single T cell receptor (beta chain). Roughly 0.45 to 1 ug RNA was reverse transcribed with random hexamers. immunoSEQ multiplex PCR amplified TCR beta CDR3 across 54 Vbeta, 13 Jbeta. Using its own MiXCR run on the immunoSEQ multiplex PCR reads, TCRdb lists one record per CDR3 protein. The data hold under 300,000 distinct CDR3 sequences, with roughly 95% observed a single time. The data derive from a study of CD8 T cells in Susac syndrome. The CDR3 loop spans 15 amino acids. Unmatched junction bases numbered 5, after V lost 0 bases and J lost 4 bases. Germline V gene data show CDR1 as DFQATT and CDR2 as SNEGSKA (reference sequence). TEMRA cells underwent FACS enrichment and CD8+ and CD4+ T cells underwent negative isolation.

The sequencing sample was made of CD4+ T cells from PBMCs. This clonotype was sampled from a human donor with Susac syndrome. This sequence joins TRBV20-1 and TRBJ1-2, with TRBD1 matching over 10 bases. CDR3 residues: CSARDKDRGVYGYTF. CDR3 coding DNA: TGCAGTGCTAGAGATAAGGACAGGGGGGTCTATGGCTACACCTTC.